This T cell receptor beta chain was profiled in a study of cytomegalovirus exposure and HLA in healthy donors. Study observations and caveats: Several of the most significant clusters appeared linked to common viral pathogens, based on a later analysis.

Comments on this clone: Its antigen is undetermined.

The PCR employed 60 Vbeta primers together with 13 Jbeta primers. Some clones are missing from TCRdb's copy, which holds only in-frame ones; the method was immunoSEQ multiplex PCR. The table lists some 99,000 clones, 76% of them singletons. This clonotype originated in a man aged 35-49 years in good health and CMV-seronegative. The sequenced sample was PBMCs.

CDR3 region: CASSVLAGGSTGELFF. CDR3 coding DNA: TGTGCCAGCAGCGTACTAGCGGGGGGTTCCACCGGGGAGCTGTTTTTT. The rearrangement uses TRBV9 and TRBJ2-2; 11 nucleotides match TRBD2. The V gene end was trimmed by 1 base and the J gene end by 4 bases; junction bases not matched to a gene: 3. CDR3 length: 16 amino acids. The germline V gene encodes CDR1 SGDLS and CDR2 YYNGEE.